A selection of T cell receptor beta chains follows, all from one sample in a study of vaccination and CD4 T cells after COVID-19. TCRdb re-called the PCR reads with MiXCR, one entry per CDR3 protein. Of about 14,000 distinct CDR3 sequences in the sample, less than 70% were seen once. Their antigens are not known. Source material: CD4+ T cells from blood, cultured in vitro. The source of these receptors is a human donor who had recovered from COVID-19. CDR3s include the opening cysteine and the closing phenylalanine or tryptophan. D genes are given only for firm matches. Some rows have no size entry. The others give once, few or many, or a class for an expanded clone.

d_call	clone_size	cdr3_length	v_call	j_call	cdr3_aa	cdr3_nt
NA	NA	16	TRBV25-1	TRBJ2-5	CASSERAPGPVETQYF	TGTGCCAGCAGTGAAAGGGCTCCGGGCCCGGTGGAGACCCAGTACTTC
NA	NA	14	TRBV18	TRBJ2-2	CASSIRDNFGELFF	TGTGCCAGCTCAATCCGGGACAACTTCGGGGAGCTGTTTTTT
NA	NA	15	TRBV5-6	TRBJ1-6	CASSDLGKTGSPLHF	TGTGCCAGCAGCGACCTTGGGAAAACGGGTTCACCCCTCCACTTT
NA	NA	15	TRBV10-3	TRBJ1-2	CAISESGRSNYGYTF	TGTGCCATCAGTGAGTCGGGGCGGTCAAACTATGGCTACACCTTC
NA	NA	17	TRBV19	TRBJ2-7	CASSMGQKSGVSYEQYF	TGTGCCAGTAGTATGGGACAGAAGAGCGGGGTCTCCTACGAGCAGTACTTC
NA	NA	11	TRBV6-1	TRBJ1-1	CASSSRSTAFF	TGTGCCAGCAGCTCCCGATCGACGGCTTTCTTT
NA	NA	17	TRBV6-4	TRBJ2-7	CASSDSFRDCLSYEQYF	TGTGCCAGCAGTGACTCGTTCCGGGACTGCCTCTCCTACGAGCAGTACTTC
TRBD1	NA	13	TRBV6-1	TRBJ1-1	CASTLTGAAEAFF	TGTGCCAGCACCTTAACAGGGGCCGCTGAAGCTTTCTTT
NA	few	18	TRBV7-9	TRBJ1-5	CASSLPSYALRGNQPQHF	TGTGCCAGCAGTCTACCGTCCTACGCTCTAAGGGGCAATCAGCCCCAGCATTTT
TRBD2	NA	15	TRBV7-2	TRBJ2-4	CASKPPGLAENIQYF	TGTGCCAGCAAACCCCCGGGACTAGCGGAAAACATTCAGTACTTC
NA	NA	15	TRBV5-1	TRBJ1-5	CASSLEASDGQPQHF	TGCGCCAGCAGCTTGGAGGCCTCGGATGGTCAGCCCCAGCATTTT
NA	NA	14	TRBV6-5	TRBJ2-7	CASSSTSGDYEQYF	TGTGCCAGCAGTTCGACATCGGGAGACTACGAGCAGTACTTC
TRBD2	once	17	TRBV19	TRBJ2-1	CASSMLAGGISYNEQFF	TGTGCCAGTAGTATGCTAGCGGGAGGTATCTCCTACAATGAGCAGTTCTTC
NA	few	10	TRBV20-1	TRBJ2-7	CSAQTYEQYF	TGCAGTGCCCAGACCTACGAGCAGTACTTC
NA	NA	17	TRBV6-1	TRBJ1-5	CASSVYGNPDTSQPQHF	TGTGCCAGCAGTGTCTACGGCAATCCGGACACTTCTCAGCCCCAGCATTTT
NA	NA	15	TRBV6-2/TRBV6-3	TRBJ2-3	CASSYSWGRTDTQYF	TGTGCCAGCAGTTACTCATGGGGGCGCACAGATACGCAGTATTTT
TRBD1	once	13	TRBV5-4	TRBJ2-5	CASSLRGRETQYF	TGTGCCAGCAGCTTGAGGGGGCGGGAGACCCAGTACTTC
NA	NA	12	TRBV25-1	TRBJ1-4	CASRPGEEKLFF	TGTGCCAGCAGGCCCGGGGAGGAGAAACTGTTTTTT
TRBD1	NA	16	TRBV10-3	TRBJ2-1	CAISEAPGQGADEQFF	TGTGCCATCAGTGAAGCGCCGGGACAGGGGGCAGATGAGCAGTTCTTC
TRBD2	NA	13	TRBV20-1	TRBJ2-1	CSAFGRAYNEQFF	TGCAGTGCTTTCGGGAGGGCCTACAATGAGCAGTTCTTC
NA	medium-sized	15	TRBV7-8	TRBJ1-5	CASSLSGQVAQPQHF	TGTGCCAGCAGCTTATCGGGTCAGGTTGCTCAGCCCCAGCATTTT
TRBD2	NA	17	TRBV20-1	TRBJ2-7	CSARRPGRETFSYEQYF	TGCAGTGCTAGGCGCCCGGGGCGGGAGACTTTCTCCTACGAGCAGTACTTC
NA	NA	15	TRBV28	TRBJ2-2	CASSLGGVQGRELFF	TGTGCCAGCAGTTTAGGGGGCGTACAGGGCAGGGAGCTGTTTTTT
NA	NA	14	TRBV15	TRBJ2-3	CATSRDIASDTQYF	TGTGCCACCAGCAGAGATATAGCGTCTGATACGCAGTATTTT
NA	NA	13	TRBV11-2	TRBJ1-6	CASSPEINSPLHF	TGTGCCAGCAGCCCGGAGATTAATTCACCCCTCCACTTT
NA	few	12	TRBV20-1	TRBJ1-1	CSARAGRSEAFF	TGCAGTGCTAGAGCGGGGAGGTCTGAAGCTTTCTTT
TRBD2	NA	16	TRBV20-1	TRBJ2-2	CSAEQLAGALSGELFF	TGCAGTGCTGAACAATTAGCGGGAGCTTTATCCGGGGAGCTGTTTTTT
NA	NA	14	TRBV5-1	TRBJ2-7	CASSLDRGAYEQYF	TGCGCCAGCAGCTTGGATAGAGGAGCCTACGAGCAGTACTTC
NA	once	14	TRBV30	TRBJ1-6	CAWSVRQGNSPLHF	TGTGCCTGGAGTGTACGTCAAGGGAATTCACCCCTCCACTTT
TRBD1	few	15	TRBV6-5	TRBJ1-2	CASSFHTTGRYGYTF	TGTGCCAGCAGTTTCCACACGACAGGGAGGTATGGCTACACCTTC
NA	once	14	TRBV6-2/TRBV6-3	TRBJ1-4	CASRPGDVNEKLFF	TGTGCCAGCAGACCCGGGGACGTGAATGAAAAACTGTTTTTT
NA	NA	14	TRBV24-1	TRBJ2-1	CATSDAQSHNEQFF	TGTGCCACCAGTGATGCACAGAGTCACAATGAGCAGTTCTTC
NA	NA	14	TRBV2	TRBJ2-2	CASRPGVNTGELFF	TGTGCCAGCCGCCCAGGGGTGAACACCGGGGAGCTGTTTTTT
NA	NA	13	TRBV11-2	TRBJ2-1	CASRRGLYNEQFF	TGTGCCAGCAGACGAGGGCTGTACAATGAGCAGTTCTTC
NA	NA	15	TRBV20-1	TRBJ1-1	CSASRAGPTLAEAFF	TGCAGTGCATCCCGGGCAGGGCCAACATTGGCTGAAGCTTTCTTT
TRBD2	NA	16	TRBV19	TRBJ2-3	CASSIRGTSYTDTQYF	TGTGCCAGTAGTATAAGAGGGACTAGCTACACAGATACGCAGTATTTT
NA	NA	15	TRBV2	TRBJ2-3	CASSVGGSSTDTQYF	TGTGCCAGCAGTGTGGGAGGAAGTTCGACAGATACGCAGTATTTT
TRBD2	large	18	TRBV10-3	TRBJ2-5	CAISVGTMGTSGKETQYF	TGTGCCATCAGCGTCGGGACTATGGGGACTAGCGGGAAAGAGACCCAGTACTTC
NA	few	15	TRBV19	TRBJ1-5	CASRGTSISNQPQHF	TGTGCCAGTAGAGGGACTTCCATTAGCAATCAGCCCCAGCATTTT
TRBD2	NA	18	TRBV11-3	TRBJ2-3	CASSLGGPSGSIADTQYF	TGTGCCAGCAGCTTAGGGGGTCCTAGCGGGAGCATCGCAGATACGCAGTATTTT
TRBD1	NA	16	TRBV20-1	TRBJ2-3	CSARDTGQRRTDTQYF	TGCAGTGCTAGAGACACGGGACAGAGGCGCACAGATACGCAGTATTTT